The 24 T cell receptor beta chains reported below all come from one sample, sequenced in a study of blood T cells in healthy people across ages. A second about 7 to 12 cycle PCR used barcoded and J-beta primers. TCRdb processed the 5' RACE reads anew with MiXCR; each CDR3 protein has one entry. The sample carries 790,000 or so distinct CDR3 sequences, about 42% recorded once. Sequenced: blood. Every receptor here comes from an elderly man in good health.

This clonotype was detected once. J is TRBJ2-3 and V is TRBV6-5; D possibly corresponds to TRBD2 (7 bases). V dropped 4 bases and J dropped 0 bases, with 20 bases sitting between them. The germline V gene has CDR1 MNHEY and CDR2 SVGAGI. This CDR3 is built from 18 residues. The CDR3 DNA reads TGTGCCAGCAGTTCCCCTTTCACAAGGGGGGGGAGCACAGATACGCAGTATTTT. Protein: CASSSPFTRGGSTDTQYF.

The chain carries TRBV20-1 and TRBJ2-7; D assignment may be TRBD1 or TRBD2 (5 bases each). The DNA end favors TRBJ2-5, so the J call may be wrong. Germline values: CDR1 DFQATT, CDR2 SNEGSKA (reference sequence). CDR3 length: 13 amino acids. Here the CDR3 reads CSATREWQETQYF. The CDR3 DNA is TGCAGTGCTACCAGGGAGTGGCAAGAGACCCAGTACTTC.

The chain has TRBV29-1 and TRBJ2-5; the match to TRBD2 covers 11 bases. From germline, CDR1 is SQVTM and CDR2 ANQGSEA. V trimming: 6 bases; J trimming: 4 bases; junction bases outside the gene matches: 4. The CDR3 is made up of 13 amino acids. CDR3: CSVKLAGVETQYF. DNA of the CDR3: TGCAGCGTCAAACTAGCGGGAGTAGAGACCCAGTACTTC.

Only a few counts were recorded for this clonotype. The J gene is TRBJ2-7, the V gene TRBV29-1; perhaps TRBD1 as D (6 bases). CDR1 is SQVTM and CDR2 is ANQGSEA in the germline V gene. V was clipped by 7 bases and J by 5 bases, with 12 bases between them. CDR3 length equals 11 residues. DNA of the CDR3: TGCAGCGCCCGAACAGGGAACGAGCAGTACTTC. It specifies CSARTGNEQYF.

The sample holds a few counts of this clonotype. The chain is built from TRBV5-1 and TRBJ2-1, with 9 bases fitting TRBD2. Germline-derived CDR1 and CDR2 are SGHRS and YFSETQ. There are 18 residues in the CDR3. V lost 4 bases to trimming and J lost 10 bases; unmatched junction nucleotides: 21. This chain's CDR3 is CASSPRPRGSGSLHEQFF. The CDR3 DNA follows: TGCGCCAGCAGCCCCCGGCCCCGTGGTAGCGGGAGTTTGCACGAGCAGTTCTTC.

In this sample, this clonotype turned up many times. The chain employs TRBV29-1 and TRBJ2-3; D is unresolved. This CDR3 is 13 amino acids long. Between the trimmed V and J ends, which lost 4 bases and 3 bases, there was a span of 11 bases. From germline, CDR1 is SQVTM and CDR2 ANQGSEA. CDR3 in amino acids: CSVVSGRTDTQYF. The CDR3 DNA reads as TGCAGCGTTGTTAGTGGGCGTACAGATACGCAGTATTTT.

The sample holds a few counts of this clonotype. The rearrangement links TRBV20-1 to TRBJ2-3, with TRBD2 identical over 7 bases. J lost 6 bases, V lost 3 bases, and 9 bases had no gene match. CDR3 size: 14 residues. Germline V gene lookup returns CDR1 DFQATT and CDR2 SNEGSKA (reference sequence). This CDR3 reads CSARREKEWDTQYF. Here the CDR3 DNA reads TGCAGTGCTAGGCGGGAGAAAGAGTGGGATACGCAGTATTTT.

As concerns this clonotype: One junction end disagrees with the germline gene, perhaps due to a read error. The J gene is TRBJ1-6, the V gene TRBV5-1; 10 positions agree with TRBD1. The CDR3 runs 15 residues. In germline, CDR1 is SGHRS, CDR2 YFSETQ. The CDR3 DNA reads as TGCGCCAGCAGCCCGGGGACAGGGGTGAGTTCATCCCTCCACTTT. Amino acids: CASSPGTGVSSSLHF.

This clonotype was seen only a few times. The chain combines TRBV28 with TRBJ1-4; 9 bases are shared with TRBD1. V lost 5 bases and J lost 0; bases outside the gene matches: 13. This CDR3 region has 19 residues. Germline V gene data show CDR1 as MDHEN and CDR2 as SYDVKM. The CDR3 reads CASSPVRDREFATNEKLFF. CDR3 nucleotides: TGTGCCAGCAGTCCTGTCCGGGACAGGGAATTTGCAACTAATGAAAAACTGTTTTTT.

The chain uses TRBV27 and TRBJ2-3; TRBD1 is a possible D gene (5 bases). Trimming removed 0 bases at V and 4 bases at J, with 23 bases between. This CDR3 comprises 19 residues. Germline CDR1 MNHEY, CDR2 SMNVEV (reference sequence). CDR3 sequence (DNA): TGTGCCAGCAGTTTATCGCGACCTTTCGGCGTGGGGCCCTCAGATACGCAGTATTTT. Amino acids: CASSLSRPFGVGPSDTQYF.

This clonotype has more than one count but fewer than ten. V is TRBV9 and J is TRBJ2-3; D is undetermined. Per the germline V gene, CDR1 is SGDLS and CDR2 is YYNGEE. This CDR3 comprises 14 residues. V was trimmed by 0 bases and J by 2 bases, leaving 7 bases between them. The chain's CDR3 is CASSVGLTTDTQYF. CDR3 nucleotides: TGTGCCAGCAGCGTAGGACTTACCACAGATACGCAGTATTTT. The full variable domain, rest sourced from reference TRBV9 and TRBJ2-3, is DSGVTQTPKHLITATGQRVTLRCSPRSGDLSVYWYQQSLDQGLQFLIQYYNGEERAKGNILERFSAQQFPDLHSELNLSSLELGDSALYFCASSVGLTTDTQYFGPGTRLTVL.

On this clonotype: At one boundary the junction diverges from the germline segment, which might be a read error. The chain joins TRBV7-9 to TRBJ2-5, with D possibly matching TRBD2 (6 bases). Germline V gene data show CDR1 as SEHNR and CDR2 as FQNEAQ (reference sequence). The CDR3 totals 13 residues. The CDR3 nucleotides are TGCGCCAGCAGCTTTCGGGGGCAAGAGACCCAGTACTTC. This translates into CASSFRGQETQYF.

This chain uses TRBV7-8 with TRBJ2-7; weak D call: TRBD1 (6 bases). The germline V gene has CDR1 SGHVS and CDR2 FQNEAQ. CDR3 length: 15 amino acids. Trimming left V 5 bases short and J 1 base short, with 15 bases between. The CDR3 here is CASSLRGSMSYEQYF. In DNA form, the CDR3 reads TGTGCCAGCAGCCTAAGGGGGTCTATGTCCTACGAGCAGTACTTC. The entire variable domain, with the rest obtained from reference TRBV7-8 and TRBJ2-7, is as follows: GAGVSQSPRYKVAKRGQDVALRCDPISGHVSLFWYQQALGQGPEFLTYFQNEAQLDKSGLPSDRFFAERPEGSVSTLKIQRTQQEDSAVYLCASSLRGSMSYEQYFGPGTRLTVT.

This clonotype was observed a handful of times. This sequence joins TRBV18 and TRBJ2-5; D is uncertain. CDR1 is KGHSH and CDR2 is LQKENI in the germline V gene. There are 14 residues in the CDR3. Trimming removed 3 bases at V and 0 bases at J, with 8 bases between. Here the CDR3 reads CASSPSGDQETQYF. The CDR3 bases are TGTGCCAGCTCACCTTCTGGGGACCAAGAGACCCAGTACTTC.

Turning to this clonotype: A read error may produce the germline difference seen at one junction end. This chain joins TRBV9 and TRBJ2-7; TRBD1 might be the D (5 bases). Germline CDR1 SGDLS, CDR2 YYNGEE. CDR3 length: 14 residues. The CDR3 DNA follows: TGTGTCAGCAGCGTAGAACAGGACCCCTACGAGCAGTACTTC. It is translated as CVSSVEQDPYEQYF.

The chain combines TRBV6-2 or TRBV6-3 with TRBJ2-4; D is ambiguous. Trimming shortened V by 4 bases and J by 6 bases, and 7 bases separated the two germline ends. This CDR3 is 12 amino acids long. CDR1 is MNHEY and CDR2 is SVGEGT in the germline V gene. As DNA, the CDR3 is TGTGCCAGCAGTTCTGCAGCAAACATTCAGTACTTC. Its protein is CASSSAANIQYF.

This clonotype was seen once. V and J are TRBV20-1 and TRBJ2-3, with D perhaps assigned TRBD1 or TRBD2 (6 bases each). CDR3 length: 15 amino acids. Trimming took 1 base from V and 2 from J, leaving 13 bases between them. Germline V gene sequence: CDR1 DFQATT, CDR2 SNEGSKA (reference sequence). CDR3 protein: CSARGSRGATDTQYF. CDR3 DNA: TGCAGTGCTAGAGGGAGTAGGGGGGCCACAGATACGCAGTATTTT.

This rearrangement joins TRBV20-1 to TRBJ2-1; 8 bases match TRBD2. The CDR3 runs 14 residues. Germline-derived CDR1 and CDR2 are DFQATT and SNEGSKA (reference sequence). V trimming: 3 bases; J trimming: 4 bases; junction bases outside the gene matches: 5. The CDR3 reads CSASGGGLYNEQFF. CDR3 nucleotide sequence: TGCAGTGCTAGTGGCGGGGGGTTATACAATGAGCAGTTCTTC.

This chain uses TRBV20-1 with TRBJ2-3; unclear D gene. This CDR3 contains 12 residues. Looked up from germline, CDR1 is DFQATT and CDR2 is SNEGSKA (reference sequence). V lost 8 bases to trimming and J lost 6 bases, with 15 bases between them. The CDR3 sequence is CSPGPFGDTQYF. The DNA of the CDR3 is TGCAGTCCCGGGCCCTTTGGTGATACGCAGTATTTT.

Concerning this clonotype itself: Relative to the germline gene, one junction end is altered; a read error may explain this. The J gene is TRBJ2-3, the V gene TRBV7-2; D gene ambiguous. The germline CDR1 and CDR2 sequences are SGHTA and FQGNSA. This CDR3 comprises 14 residues. The CDR3 here is CVSIPFVGTDTQYF. The CDR3 region has the DNA TGTGTCAGCATCCCCTTCGTGGGCACAGATACGCAGTATTTT.

The rearrangement joins TRBV29-1 to TRBJ2-1, with 16 positions matching TRBD2. This CDR3 spans 18 amino acids. Germline CDR1 is SQVTM and CDR2 is ANQGSEA. V lost 8 bases and J lost 3; bases outside the gene matches: 13. In nucleotides, the CDR3 is TGCAGCATTCAACCGGGACTAGCGGGAGGGTCGGTCTACAATGAGCAGTTCTTC. It encodes CSIQPGLAGGSVYNEQFF.

V and J are TRBV11-1 and TRBJ2-4; 7 nucleotides line up with TRBD1. This CDR3 comprises 14 residues. V gave up 5 bases and J gave up 7 bases; unmatched junction bases: 8. CDR1 is SGHAT and CDR2 is FQDESV in the germline V gene (reference sequence). The CDR3 loop is CASSKSGTANIQYF. CDR3 nucleotides: TGTGCCAGCAGCAAATCCGGGACAGCCAACATTCAGTACTTC.

The V gene is TRBV9, the J gene TRBJ2-1, with D uncertain. The V gene lost 1 base and the J gene lost 5 bases, with 13 bases spanning the gap. This CDR3 is built from 15 residues. CDR1 is SGDLS, CDR2 YYNGEE, per germline. In nucleotides, the CDR3 is TGTGCCAGCAGCGTAAGCGAGAGATTCGACAATGAGCAGTTCTTC. Protein sequence: CASSVSERFDNEQFF.

In its sample, this clonotype was seen a few times. This rearrangement joins TRBV30 to TRBJ2-7, with unresolved D. Trimming left V 2 bases short and J 3 bases short, with 8 bases between. Germline V lookup: CDR1 GTSNPN, CDR2 SVGIG (reference sequence). CDR3 length equals 12 residues. CDR3 residues: CAWSSERYEQYF. The CDR3 DNA sequence: TGTGCCTGGAGTTCTGAGCGCTACGAGCAGTACTTC.